A selection of T cell receptor beta chains follows, all from one sample in a study of blood T cells in healthy people across ages. TCRdb fed the 5' RACE reads into MiXCR, producing one record per CDR3 protein. The sample holds about 1.7 million distinct CDR3 sequences, approximately 28% seen once. Sequences were obtained from blood. All receptors come from a woman aged 25 to 39 in good health. Each CDR3 is given with its conserved first and last residue. The order of the fields is V gene, clone size, CDR3 length, J gene, CDR3 protein. Only part of the rows carry a size: once, few, many, or a class if the clone is expanded.

TRBV12-3/TRBV12-4	many	11	TRBJ2-1	CASSFGREQFF
TRBV5-8	few	13	TRBJ2-5	CASSLGEQGTQYF
TRBV12-3/TRBV12-4	-	15	TRBJ1-4	CASSIRTVVNEELFF
TRBV27	few	13	TRBJ2-1	CASSPGPINEQFF
TRBV20-1	-	13	TRBJ2-3	CSAAGLHTDTQYF
TRBV14	-	16	TRBJ2-3	CASSRLEYGPTDTQYF
TRBV30	-	13	TRBJ1-2	CAWSPGQGYGYTF
TRBV29-1	-	11	TRBJ2-2	CSGGNTGELFF
TRBV18	-	14	TRBJ1-4	CASSSGTLQEKLFF
TRBV20-1	-	17	TRBJ2-3	CSASWTSGGASADTQYF
TRBV5-6	-	14	TRBJ1-6	CASSPLGYNSPLHF
TRBV5-1	-	14	TRBJ2-7	CASSFVPGTYEQYF
TRBV5-1	-	16	TRBJ2-5	CASSLVTGTSQETQYF
TRBV10-3	few	19	TRBJ2-4	CAISDPGLAGAIAKNIQYF
TRBV5-1	few	14	TRBJ2-5	CASSLMGQGETQYF
TRBV12-5	-	17	TRBJ2-3	CASGPHLLVRSTDTQYF
TRBV7-2	many	15	TRBJ2-7	CASSLVTGGNYEQYF
TRBV15	-	18	TRBJ2-3	CATSRDARLAGSTDTQYF
TRBV5-5	-	13	TRBJ1-5	CASSSEGEQPQHF
TRBV10-3	few	12	TRBJ1-2	CAISELGYGYTF
TRBV7-3	-	20	TRBJ1-5	CASSPPTSSDRRYSNQPQHF
TRBV9	few	15	TRBJ2-7	CASSVDVSSHGEQYF
TRBV5-1	-	15	TRBJ2-1	CASSLDGVSYNEQFF
TRBV30	few	16	-	CAWSVIWVQGGYEQYF
TRBV11-2	many	12	TRBJ2-1	CASLDSHNEQFF
TRBV10-3	many	16	TRBJ2-1	CAINRGGAGVYNEQFF
TRBV7-6	-	16	TRBJ1-6	CASSPRQGTSGSPLHF
TRBV4-1	few	16	TRBJ2-3	CASSQLGESSTDTQYF
TRBV14	few	12	TRBJ2-7	CASSDTIYEQYF
TRBV5-1	few	15	TRBJ1-4	CASSAQGTTNEKLFF
TRBV7-6	many	12	TRBJ2-7	CASQGLDDEQYF
TRBV9	-	13	TRBJ2-5	CASSPTGDQTQYF